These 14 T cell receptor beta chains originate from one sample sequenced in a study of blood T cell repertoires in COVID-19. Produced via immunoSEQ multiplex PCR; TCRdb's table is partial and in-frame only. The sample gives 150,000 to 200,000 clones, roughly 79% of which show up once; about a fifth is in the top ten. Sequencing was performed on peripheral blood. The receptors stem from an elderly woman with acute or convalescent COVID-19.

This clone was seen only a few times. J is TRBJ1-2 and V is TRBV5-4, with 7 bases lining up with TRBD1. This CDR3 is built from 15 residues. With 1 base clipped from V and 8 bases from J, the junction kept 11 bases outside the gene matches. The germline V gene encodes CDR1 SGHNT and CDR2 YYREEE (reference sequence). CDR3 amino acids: CASSLRGPQGGGYTF. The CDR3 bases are TGTGCCAGCAGCTTGCGGGGCCCTCAGGGGGGAGGCTACACCTTC. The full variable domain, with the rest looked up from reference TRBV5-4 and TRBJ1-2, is ETGVTQSPTHLIKTRGQQVTLRCSSQSGHNTVSWYQQALGQGPQFIFQYYREEENGRGNFPPRFSGLQFPNYSSELNVNALELDDSALYLCASSLRGPQGGGYTFGSGTRLTVV.

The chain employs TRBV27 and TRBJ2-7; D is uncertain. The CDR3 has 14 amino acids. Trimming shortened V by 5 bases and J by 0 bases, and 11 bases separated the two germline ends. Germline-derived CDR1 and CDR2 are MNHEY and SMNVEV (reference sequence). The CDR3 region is CASSLHGSSYEQYF. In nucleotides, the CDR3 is TGTGCCAGCAGTCTTCACGGTAGCTCCTACGAGCAGTACTTC.

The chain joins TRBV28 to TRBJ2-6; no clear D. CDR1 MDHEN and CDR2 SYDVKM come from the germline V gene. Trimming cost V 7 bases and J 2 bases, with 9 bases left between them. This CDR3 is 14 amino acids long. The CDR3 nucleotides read TGTGCCAGCACAGGTTCGACTGGGGCCAACGTCCTGACTTTC. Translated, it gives CASTGSTGANVLTF.

CDR3 DNA sequence: TGTGCCAGCAGCTTAAAGGGTCTAGCGGGCGCTAGCACAGATACGCAGTATTTT. It specifies CASSLKGLAGASTDTQYF. The chain has TRBV7-6 and TRBJ2-3; TRBD2 matches 8 bases. The CDR3 totals 18 residues. V shed 2 bases and J 0 bases; nucleotides not matched to a gene: 10. CDR1 and CDR2 from the germline V gene are SGHVS and FNYEAQ.

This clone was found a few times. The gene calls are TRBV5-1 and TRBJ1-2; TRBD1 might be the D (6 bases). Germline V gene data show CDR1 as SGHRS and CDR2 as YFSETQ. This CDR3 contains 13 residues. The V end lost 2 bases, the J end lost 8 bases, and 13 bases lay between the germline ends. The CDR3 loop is CASSFRQALGYTF. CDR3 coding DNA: TGCGCCAGCAGCTTTCGACAGGCTTTGGGCTACACCTTC.

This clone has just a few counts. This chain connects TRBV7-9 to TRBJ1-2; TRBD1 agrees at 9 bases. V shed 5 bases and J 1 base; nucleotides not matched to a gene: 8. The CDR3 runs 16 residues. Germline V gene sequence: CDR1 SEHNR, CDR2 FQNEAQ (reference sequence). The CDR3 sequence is CASSPRGTGINYGYTF. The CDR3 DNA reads TGTGCCAGCAGCCCCCGGGGGACAGGGATTAACTATGGCTACACCTTC.

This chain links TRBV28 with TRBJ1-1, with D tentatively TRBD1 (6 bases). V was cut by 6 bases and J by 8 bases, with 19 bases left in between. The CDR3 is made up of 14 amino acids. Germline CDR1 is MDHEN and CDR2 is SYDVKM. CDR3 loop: CASSATGKRLEAFF. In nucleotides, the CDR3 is TGTGCCAGCAGCGCAACAGGGAAAAGATTGGAAGCTTTCTTT.

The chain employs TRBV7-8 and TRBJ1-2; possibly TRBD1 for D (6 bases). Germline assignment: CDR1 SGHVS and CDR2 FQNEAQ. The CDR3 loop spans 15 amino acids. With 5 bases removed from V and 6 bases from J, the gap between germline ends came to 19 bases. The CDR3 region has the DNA TGTGCCAGCAGCCCCCCTAACTGGGGGCGGCATGGCTACACCTTC. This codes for CASSPPNWGRHGYTF.

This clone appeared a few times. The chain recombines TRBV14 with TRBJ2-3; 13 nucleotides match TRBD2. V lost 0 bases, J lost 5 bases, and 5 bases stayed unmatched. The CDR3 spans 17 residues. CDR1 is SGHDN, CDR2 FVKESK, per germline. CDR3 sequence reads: CASSQETSGRWLDTQYF. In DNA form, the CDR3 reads TGTGCCAGCAGCCAAGAGACTAGCGGGAGGTGGTTAGATACGCAGTATTTT.

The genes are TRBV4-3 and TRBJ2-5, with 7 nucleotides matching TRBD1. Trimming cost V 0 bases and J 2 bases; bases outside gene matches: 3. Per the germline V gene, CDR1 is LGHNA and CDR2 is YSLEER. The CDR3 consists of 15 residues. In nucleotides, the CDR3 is TGCGCCAGCAGCCAAGACTGGGACAGTCAAGAGACCCAGTACTTC. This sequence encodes CASSQDWDSQETQYF.

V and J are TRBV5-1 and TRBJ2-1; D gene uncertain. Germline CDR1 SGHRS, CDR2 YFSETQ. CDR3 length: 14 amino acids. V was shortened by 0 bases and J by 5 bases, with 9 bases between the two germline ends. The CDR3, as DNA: TGCGCCAGCAGCTTGGGTTCTCAGAACAATGAGCAGTTCTTC. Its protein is CASSLGSQNNEQFF.

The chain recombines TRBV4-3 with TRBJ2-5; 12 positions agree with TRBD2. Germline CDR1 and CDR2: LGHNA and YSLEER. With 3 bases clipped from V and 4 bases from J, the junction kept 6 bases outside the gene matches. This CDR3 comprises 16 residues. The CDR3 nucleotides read TGCGCCAGCAGCCAGACACCTAGCGGGAGGGGAGAGACCCAGTACTTC. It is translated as CASSQTPSGRGETQYF.

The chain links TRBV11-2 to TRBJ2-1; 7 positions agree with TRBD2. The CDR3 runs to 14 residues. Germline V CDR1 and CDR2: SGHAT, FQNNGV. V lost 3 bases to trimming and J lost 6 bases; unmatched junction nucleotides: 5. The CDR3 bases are TGTGCCAGCAGCTTCCCGCGGGAGTCCAATGAGCAGTTCTTC. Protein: CASSFPRESNEQFF.

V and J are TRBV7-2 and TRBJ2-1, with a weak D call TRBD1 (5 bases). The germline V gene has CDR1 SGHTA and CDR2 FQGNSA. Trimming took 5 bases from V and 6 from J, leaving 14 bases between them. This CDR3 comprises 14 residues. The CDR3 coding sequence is TGTGCCAGCAGCGTAGGTTATGGGGCCAATGAGCAGTTCTTC. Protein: CASSVGYGANEQFF.